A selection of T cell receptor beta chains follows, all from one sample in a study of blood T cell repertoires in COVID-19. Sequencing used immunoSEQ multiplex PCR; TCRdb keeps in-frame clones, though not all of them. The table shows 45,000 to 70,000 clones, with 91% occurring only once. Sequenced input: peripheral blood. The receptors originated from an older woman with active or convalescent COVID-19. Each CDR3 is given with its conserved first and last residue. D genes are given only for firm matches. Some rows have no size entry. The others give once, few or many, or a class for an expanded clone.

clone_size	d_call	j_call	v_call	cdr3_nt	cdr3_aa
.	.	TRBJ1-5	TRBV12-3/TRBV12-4	TGTGCCAGCAGTTCGAGGGTGGATCAGCCCCAGCATTTT	CASSSRVDQPQHF
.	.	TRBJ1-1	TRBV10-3	TGTGCCATCAGTGAAATTGAAGGGGTGAAGATGATGAACACTGAAGCTTTCTTT	CAISEIEGVKMMNTEAFF
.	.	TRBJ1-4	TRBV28	TGTGCCAGCAGCACCGGGGGTAACAATGAAAAACTGTTTTTT	CASSTGGNNEKLFF
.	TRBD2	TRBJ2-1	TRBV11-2	TGTGCCAGCAGCAACGGACTAGCGGCCGGTCTGGGGGAGCAGTTCTTC	CASSNGLAAGLGEQFF
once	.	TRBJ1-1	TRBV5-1	TGCGCCAGCAGCTTGGAAGGGGGAACTGAAGCTTTCTTT	CASSLEGGTEAFF
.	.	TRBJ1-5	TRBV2	TGTGCCAGCAGGGCAGACACTGCCCTCTATCAGCCCCAGCATTTT	CASRADTALYQPQHF
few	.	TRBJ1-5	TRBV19	TGTGCCAGTAGTATTCACAGGGGCAATCAGCCCCAGCATTTT	CASSIHRGNQPQHF
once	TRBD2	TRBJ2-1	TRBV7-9	TGTGCCAGCAGCTTGGGGACTAGGACGAATGAGCAGTTCTTC	CASSLGTRTNEQFF
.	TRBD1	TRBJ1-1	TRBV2	TGTGCCAGCAGGGTGGACAGGGGGGATTTCTCTGAAGCTTTCTTT	CASRVDRGDFSEAFF
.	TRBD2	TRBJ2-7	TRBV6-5	TGTGCCAGCAGTACGCGGGGGTCCTACGAGCAGTACTTC	CASSTRGSYEQYF
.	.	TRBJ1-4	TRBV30	TGTGCCTGGAGTGGAGGGTTTGCGAAGGAAAAACTGTTTTTT	CAWSGGFAKEKLFF
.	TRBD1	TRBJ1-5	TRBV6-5	TGTGCCAGCAGGAGGACAGGGGATAGCAATCAGCCCCAGCATTTT	CASRRTGDSNQPQHF
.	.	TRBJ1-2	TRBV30	TGTGCCTGGAGTGACGGGGGGCTTGCTAACTATGGCTACACCTTC	CAWSDGGLANYGYTF
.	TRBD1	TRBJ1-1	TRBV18	TGTGCCAGCTCGCAAGACAGGGCAGCTTTCTTT	CASSQDRAAFF
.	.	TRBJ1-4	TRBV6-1	TGTGCCAGCAGTGAAGCGGGCGAAAAACTGTTTTTT	CASSEAGEKLFF
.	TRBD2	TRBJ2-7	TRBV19	TGTGCCAGTAGAAAACTAGCGAGTTATACCTACGAGCAGTACTTC	CASRKLASYTYEQYF
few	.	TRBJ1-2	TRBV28	TGTGCCAGCAGTTTGGTGGGGCGCCTCTATGGCTACACCTTC	CASSLVGRLYGYTF
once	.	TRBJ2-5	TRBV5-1	TGCGCCAGCACCCCGGAGGACAGACAAGAGACCCAGTACTTC	CASTPEDRQETQYF
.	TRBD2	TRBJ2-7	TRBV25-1	TGTGCCAGCAGTGATTCTAGCGGGAGCGTCGAGCAGTACTTC	CASSDSSGSVEQYF
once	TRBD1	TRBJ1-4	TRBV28	TGTGCCAGCAGGACAGGGGGCATAACTAATGAAAAACTGTTTTTT	CASRTGGITNEKLFF
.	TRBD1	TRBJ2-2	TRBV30	TGTGCCTCGGGACAGGGTAACACCGGGGAGCTGTTTTTT	CASGQGNTGELFF
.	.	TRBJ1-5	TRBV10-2	TGCGCCAGCAGTGACCCAGGGAATCAGCCCCAGCATTTT	CASSDPGNQPQHF
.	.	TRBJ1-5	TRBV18	TGTGCCAGCTCACCAATGACCGGAGGCAATCAGCCCCAGCATTTT	CASSPMTGGNQPQHF
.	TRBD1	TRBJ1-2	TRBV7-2	TGTGCCAGCAGGCACGGCGGGACAGTAGCTAACTATGGCTACACCTTC	CASRHGGTVANYGYTF
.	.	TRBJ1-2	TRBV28	TGTGCCAGCAGTTTGCCTGCACAGCTATGGGGCTACACCTTC	CASSLPAQLWGYTF
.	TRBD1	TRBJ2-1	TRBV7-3	TGTGCCAGCAGCTTCGGGACAGAGAATGAGCAGTTCTTC	CASSFGTENEQFF
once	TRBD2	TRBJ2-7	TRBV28	TGTGCCAGCAGGCTAGCGGGAAACAGGTACGAGCAGTACTTC	CASRLAGNRYEQYF
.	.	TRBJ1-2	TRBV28	TGTGCCAGCAGAAGGGCGGGTGGCTACACCTTC	CASRRAGGYTF
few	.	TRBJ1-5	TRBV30	TGTGCCTGGAAGTGGGGGGGAGGGGATCAGCCCCAGCATTTT	CAWKWGGGDQPQHF